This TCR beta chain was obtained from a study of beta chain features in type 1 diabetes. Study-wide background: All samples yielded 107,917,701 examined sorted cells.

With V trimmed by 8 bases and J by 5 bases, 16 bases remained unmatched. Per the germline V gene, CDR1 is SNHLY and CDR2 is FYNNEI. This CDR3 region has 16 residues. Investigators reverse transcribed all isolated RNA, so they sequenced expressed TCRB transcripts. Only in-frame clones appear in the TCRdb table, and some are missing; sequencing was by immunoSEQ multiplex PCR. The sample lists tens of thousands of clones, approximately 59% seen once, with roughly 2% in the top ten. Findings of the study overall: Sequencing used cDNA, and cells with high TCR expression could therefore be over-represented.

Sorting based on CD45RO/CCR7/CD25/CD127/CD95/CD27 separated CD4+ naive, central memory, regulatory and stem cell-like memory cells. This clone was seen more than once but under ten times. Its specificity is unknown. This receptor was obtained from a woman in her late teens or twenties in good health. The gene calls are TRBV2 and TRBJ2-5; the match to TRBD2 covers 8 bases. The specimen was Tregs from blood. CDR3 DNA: TGTGCCAGCGGTTGGTCCTACGGACTAGCAGAGGAGACCCAGTACTTC. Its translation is CASGWSYGLAEETQYF.